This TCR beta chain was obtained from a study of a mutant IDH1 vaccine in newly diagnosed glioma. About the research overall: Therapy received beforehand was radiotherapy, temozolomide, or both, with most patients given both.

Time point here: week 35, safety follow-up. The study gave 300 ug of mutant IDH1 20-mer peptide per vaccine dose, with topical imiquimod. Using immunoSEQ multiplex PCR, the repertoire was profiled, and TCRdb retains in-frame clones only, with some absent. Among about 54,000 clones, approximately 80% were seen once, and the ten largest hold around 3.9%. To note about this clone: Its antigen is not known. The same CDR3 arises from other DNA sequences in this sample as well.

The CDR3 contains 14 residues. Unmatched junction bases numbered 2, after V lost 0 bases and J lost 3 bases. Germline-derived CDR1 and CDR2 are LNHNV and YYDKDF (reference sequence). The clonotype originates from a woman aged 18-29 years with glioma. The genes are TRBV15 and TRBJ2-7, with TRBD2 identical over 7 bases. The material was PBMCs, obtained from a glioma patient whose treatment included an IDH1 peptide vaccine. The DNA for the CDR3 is TGTGCCACCAGCAGAGAGGGGAGGGGCTACGAGCAGTACTTC. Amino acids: CATSREGRGYEQYF.